This TCR beta chain was documented in a study of blood T cell repertoires in COVID-19. Overall study: PBMCs, B-cell-depleted T cells, or T cells provided the cDNA or gDNA that made up the material.

This clone was picked up a small number of times. Clones were sequenced by immunoSEQ multiplex PCR, and TCRdb holds only the in-frame ones, with some missing. The table records 150,000 to 200,000 clones, about 78% of them present only once. Germline CDR1 is GTSNPN and CDR2 is SVGIG (reference sequence). The CDR3 is made up of 13 amino acids. V lost 5 bases and J lost 7, with 15 bases in between. V and J are TRBV30 and TRBJ1-5; weak D call: TRBD1 (6 bases). The sequence derives from a woman in her fifties or sixties with active or convalescent COVID-19. Sequencing was done on a sample of peripheral blood. CDR3 in DNA: TGTGCCTGGGCGATACAGGGCCGGCAGCCCCAGCATTTT. Its translation: CAWAIQGRQPQHF.